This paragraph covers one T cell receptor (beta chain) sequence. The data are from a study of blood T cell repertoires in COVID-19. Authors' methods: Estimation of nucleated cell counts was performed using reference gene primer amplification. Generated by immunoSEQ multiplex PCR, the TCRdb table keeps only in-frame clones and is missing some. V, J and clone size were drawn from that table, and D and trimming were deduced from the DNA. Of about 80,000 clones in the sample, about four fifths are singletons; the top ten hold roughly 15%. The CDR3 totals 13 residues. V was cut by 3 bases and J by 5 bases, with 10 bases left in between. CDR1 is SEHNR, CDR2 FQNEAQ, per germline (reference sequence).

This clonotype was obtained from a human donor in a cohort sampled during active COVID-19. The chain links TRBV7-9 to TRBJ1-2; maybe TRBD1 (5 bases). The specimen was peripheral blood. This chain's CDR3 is CASSLGQTYGYTF. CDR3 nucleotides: TGTGCCAGCAGCTTGGGGCAGACATATGGCTACACCTTC.